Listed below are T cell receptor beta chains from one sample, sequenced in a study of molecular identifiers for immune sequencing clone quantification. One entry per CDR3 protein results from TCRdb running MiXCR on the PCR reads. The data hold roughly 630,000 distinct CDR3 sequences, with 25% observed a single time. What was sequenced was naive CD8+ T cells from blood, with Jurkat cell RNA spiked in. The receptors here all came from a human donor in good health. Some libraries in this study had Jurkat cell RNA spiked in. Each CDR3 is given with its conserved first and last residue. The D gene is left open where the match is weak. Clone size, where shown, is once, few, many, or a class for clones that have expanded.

CDR3aa: CASSLTDRVNTEAFF
CDR3nt: TGTGCCAGCAGTTTAACGGACAGGGTGAACACTGAAGCTTTCTTT
d_gene: TRBD1
v_gene: TRBV12-3/TRBV12-4
abundance: many
j_gene: TRBJ1-1

CDR3aa: CASSSRDTEAFF
CDR3nt: TGTGCCAGCAGCTCTAGGGACACTGAAGCTTTCTTT
d_gene: -
v_gene: TRBV12-3/TRBV12-4
abundance: few
j_gene: TRBJ1-1

CDR3aa: CSARVEGHSYEQYF
CDR3nt: TGCAGTGCTAGAGTAGAAGGGCACTCCTACGAGCAGTACTTC
d_gene: -
v_gene: TRBV20-1
abundance: many
j_gene: TRBJ2-7

CDR3aa: CASSLGWSSGVETQYF
CDR3nt: TGTGCCAGCAGCTTAGGGTGGTCCAGTGGGGTGGAGACCCAGTACTTC
d_gene: -
v_gene: TRBV7-9
abundance: -
j_gene: TRBJ2-5

CDR3aa: CAGSKSWQGGSVDQETQYF
CDR3nt: TGTGCCGGCAGCAAATCATGGCAGGGTGGTTCGGTTGACCAAGAGACCCAGTACTTC
d_gene: -
v_gene: TRBV21-1
abundance: -
j_gene: TRBJ2-5

CDR3aa: CASSGGGGPGSYEQYF
CDR3nt: TGTGCCAGCAGCGGTGGGGGGGGGCCCGGCTCCTACGAGCAGTACTTC
d_gene: -
v_gene: TRBV13
abundance: -
j_gene: TRBJ2-7

CDR3aa: CAGSLGGAGLVTGELFF
CDR3nt: TGTGCCGGCAGCTTAGGGGGCGCAGGGTTGGTTACCGGGGAGCTGTTTTTT
d_gene: TRBD1
v_gene: TRBV7-2
abundance: -
j_gene: TRBJ2-2

CDR3aa: CASSQEASGTDTQYF
CDR3nt: TGCGCCAGCAGCCAAGAGGCTAGCGGCACAGATACGCAGTATTTT
d_gene: -
v_gene: TRBV4-3
abundance: many
j_gene: TRBJ2-3

CDR3aa: CASSDKAPGLATYYNEQFF
CDR3nt: TGTGCCAGCAGTGATAAGGCCCCGGGACTAGCGACTTATTACAATGAGCAGTTCTTC
d_gene: TRBD2
v_gene: TRBV2
abundance: few
j_gene: TRBJ2-1

CDR3aa: CASSLAAYNLGAFF
CDR3nt: TGTGCCAGCAGCCTCGCAGCCTACAACCTTGGAGCTTTCTTT
d_gene: -
v_gene: TRBV7-9
abundance: -
j_gene: TRBJ1-1

CDR3aa: CASSLIGTTPAYNEQFF
CDR3nt: TGTGCCAGCAGTCTTATAGGGACTACACCGGCCTACAATGAGCAGTTCTTC
d_gene: TRBD2
v_gene: TRBV27
abundance: few
j_gene: TRBJ2-1

CDR3aa: CASSDLGRSEQYF
CDR3nt: TGTGCCAGCAGCGACCTGGGACGGAGCGAGCAGTACTTC
d_gene: -
v_gene: TRBV7-6
abundance: -
j_gene: TRBJ2-7

CDR3aa: CASSFGHNTGELFF
CDR3nt: TGTGCCAGCAGCTTCGGACACAACACCGGGGAGCTGTTTTTT
d_gene: -
v_gene: TRBV7-3
abundance: few
j_gene: TRBJ2-2

CDR3aa: CASSWGLGTAYEQYF
CDR3nt: TGTGCCAGCAGTTGGGGCCTAGGGACAGCTTACGAGCAGTACTTC
d_gene: TRBD1
v_gene: TRBV27
abundance: -
j_gene: TRBJ2-7

CDR3aa: CASSREGQTSSYEQYF
CDR3nt: TGTGCCAGCAGCCGGGAGGGACAAACGAGCTCCTACGAGCAGTACTTC
d_gene: TRBD2
v_gene: TRBV11-2
abundance: few
j_gene: TRBJ2-7

CDR3aa: CASSSDVTGLITDTQYF
CDR3nt: TGTGCCAGCAGTTCGGACGTCACAGGGTTGATAACAGATACGCAGTATTTT
d_gene: -
v_gene: TRBV6-5
abundance: -
j_gene: TRBJ2-3

CDR3aa: CASSQVLGTGGPGANVLTF
CDR3nt: TGCGCCAGCAGCCAAGTTTTAGGGACAGGGGGCCCTGGGGCCAACGTCCTGACTTTC
d_gene: TRBD1
v_gene: TRBV4-3
abundance: many
j_gene: TRBJ2-6

CDR3aa: CASKGEGSGNTIYF
CDR3nt: TGTGCCAGCAAAGGGGAGGGATCTGGAAACACCATATATTTT
d_gene: -
v_gene: TRBV12-3/TRBV12-4
abundance: -
j_gene: TRBJ1-3

CDR3aa: CASDDSWTSYGYTF
CDR3nt: TGTGCCAGTGACGACTCCTGGACATCCTATGGCTACACCTTC
d_gene: -
v_gene: TRBV6-2/TRBV6-3
abundance: few
j_gene: TRBJ1-2

CDR3aa: CASSFSAGTGKGYGYTF
CDR3nt: TGTGCCAGCAGCTTTTCGGCCGGGACAGGGAAAGGCTATGGCTACACCTTC
d_gene: TRBD1
v_gene: TRBV5-6
abundance: -
j_gene: TRBJ1-2

CDR3aa: CASSARQVNYEQYF
CDR3nt: TGTGCCAGCAGTGCCCGACAGGTAAACTACGAGCAGTACTTC
d_gene: -
v_gene: TRBV2
abundance: many
j_gene: TRBJ2-7

CDR3aa: CASSPGVGDWANTGELFF
CDR3nt: TGTGCCAGCAGTCCTGGGGTAGGGGATTGGGCGAACACCGGGGAGCTGTTTTTT
d_gene: -
v_gene: TRBV12-3/TRBV12-4
abundance: -
j_gene: TRBJ2-2

CDR3aa: CASSSGRITNQPQHF
CDR3nt: TGTGCCAGCAGCTCCGGGAGAATTACTAATCAGCCCCAGCATTTT
d_gene: -
v_gene: TRBV12-3/TRBV12-4
abundance: many
j_gene: TRBJ1-5

CDR3aa: CASSLERGVGRYQETQYF
CDR3nt: TGTGCCAGCAGCTTAGAAAGGGGCGTCGGGAGGTACCAAGAGACCCAGTACTTC
d_gene: TRBD2
v_gene: TRBV7-2
abundance: many
j_gene: TRBJ2-5

CDR3aa: CASSADRAIRLNTEAFF
CDR3nt: TGTGCCAGCAGCGCGGACAGGGCTATACGATTGAACACTGAAGCTTTCTTT
d_gene: TRBD1
v_gene: TRBV7-9
abundance: -
j_gene: TRBJ1-1

CDR3aa: CASSYSHDYTGELFF
CDR3nt: TGTGCCAGCAGTTATAGTCACGACTACACCGGGGAGCTGTTTTTT
d_gene: -
v_gene: TRBV6-2/TRBV6-3
abundance: -
j_gene: TRBJ2-2

CDR3aa: CASSLSGGYEQFF
CDR3nt: TGTGCCAGCAGTTTATCAGGGGGCTATGAGCAGTTCTTC
d_gene: TRBD1
v_gene: TRBV27
abundance: -
j_gene: TRBJ2-1

CDR3aa: CASSQRDRAYTEAFF
CDR3nt: TGTGCCAGCAGCCAAAGGGACAGGGCGTACACTGAAGCTTTCTTT
d_gene: TRBD1
v_gene: TRBV28
abundance: many
j_gene: TRBJ1-1

CDR3aa: CASSPSPTEETQYF
CDR3nt: TGTGCCAGCAGTCCCTCTCCGACAGAAGAGACCCAGTACTTC
d_gene: -
v_gene: TRBV28
abundance: once
j_gene: TRBJ2-5

CDR3aa: CASSFGPGPDSGNTIYF
CDR3nt: TGTGCCAGCAGCTTTGGGCCAGGACCGGACTCTGGAAACACCATATATTTT
d_gene: -
v_gene: TRBV5-6
abundance: few
j_gene: TRBJ1-3

CDR3aa: CASSLGQGTDTRYF
CDR3nt: TGTGCCAGCAGTTTGGGGCAGGGGACAGATACGCGGTATTTT
d_gene: TRBD1
v_gene: TRBV12-3/TRBV12-4
abundance: -
j_gene: TRBJ2-3

CDR3aa: CASSFQNTQYF
CDR3nt: TGTGCCAGCAGCTTTCAAAATACGCAGTATTTT
d_gene: -
v_gene: TRBV5-6
abundance: many
j_gene: TRBJ2-3

CDR3aa: CASSLSSASQTQYF
CDR3nt: TGTGCCAGCAGCTTATCGAGCGCGTCACAGACCCAGTACTTC
d_gene: -
v_gene: TRBV7-6
abundance: many
j_gene: TRBJ2-5

CDR3aa: CASSQPSGTGVPTYNEQFF
CDR3nt: TGTGCCAGCAGTCAACCATCCGGGACAGGGGTCCCTACTTACAATGAGCAGTTCTTC
d_gene: TRBD1
v_gene: TRBV28
abundance: -
j_gene: TRBJ2-1

CDR3aa: CASEFRPGPHSFYGYTF
CDR3nt: TGTGCCAGCGAGTTTAGGCCTGGACCACACTCCTTCTATGGCTACACCTTC
d_gene: -
v_gene: TRBV27
abundance: -
j_gene: TRBJ1-2

CDR3aa: CASSQNRGQGLLELQHF
CDR3nt: TGTGCCAGCAGCCAGAACAGGGGACAGGGGCTGTTGGAGCTCCAGCATTTT
d_gene: TRBD1
v_gene: TRBV4-2
abundance: -
j_gene: TRBJ1-5

CDR3aa: CASSESTGLNNQPQHF
CDR3nt: TGCGCCAGCAGTGAGTCGACAGGGCTAAATAATCAGCCCCAGCATTTT
d_gene: TRBD1
v_gene: TRBV10-2
abundance: few
j_gene: TRBJ1-5

CDR3aa: CASSSQPVNSGTTIYF
CDR3nt: TGTGCCAGCAGCTCCCAACCGGTGAACTCTGGAACCACCATATATTTT
d_gene: -
v_gene: TRBV5-6
abundance: -
j_gene: TRBJ1-3

CDR3aa: CASSRDRATNTGELFF
CDR3nt: TGCGCCAGCAGCCGCGACAGGGCAACGAACACCGGGGAGCTGTTTTTT
d_gene: TRBD1
v_gene: TRBV4-3
abundance: -
j_gene: TRBJ2-2

CDR3aa: CASSEYGTSGSTDTQYF
CDR3nt: TGTGCCAGCAGTGAATACGGGACTAGCGGGAGCACAGATACGCAGTATTTT
d_gene: TRBD2
v_gene: TRBV25-1
abundance: few
j_gene: TRBJ2-3

CDR3aa: CASSLLGPAVRNQPQHF
CDR3nt: TGTGCCAGCAGTTTATTAGGCCCTGCCGTTAGGAATCAGCCCCAGCATTTT
d_gene: -
v_gene: TRBV27
abundance: once
j_gene: TRBJ1-5

CDR3aa: CSVEGWQSGANVLTF
CDR3nt: TGCAGCGTTGAAGGGTGGCAGTCTGGGGCCAACGTCCTGACTTTC
d_gene: -
v_gene: TRBV29-1
abundance: many
j_gene: TRBJ2-6

CDR3aa: CASSQVNQETQYF
CDR3nt: TGTGCCAGCAGCCAAGTGAACCAAGAGACCCAGTACTTC
d_gene: -
v_gene: TRBV3-1
abundance: many
j_gene: TRBJ2-5

CDR3aa: CASSVGAGIVHGETQYF
CDR3nt: TGTGCCAGCAGCGTCGGAGCGGGGATAGTGCACGGAGAGACCCAGTACTTC
d_gene: TRBD2
v_gene: TRBV9
abundance: -
j_gene: TRBJ2-5

CDR3aa: CASSIGWPPNTGELFF
CDR3nt: TGTGCCAGTAGTATTGGGTGGCCGCCGAACACCGGGGAGCTGTTTTTT
d_gene: -
v_gene: TRBV19
abundance: few
j_gene: TRBJ2-2

CDR3aa: CASNTYRPGIRLTEAFF
CDR3nt: TGTGCCAGCAACACATATCGTCCAGGGATTAGGCTCACTGAAGCTTTCTTT
d_gene: -
v_gene: TRBV7-9
abundance: -
j_gene: TRBJ1-1

CDR3aa: CASSFLAGALETQYF
CDR3nt: TGTGCCAGCAGTTTTTTAGCGGGAGCCCTGGAGACCCAGTACTTC
d_gene: TRBD2
v_gene: TRBV28
abundance: few
j_gene: TRBJ2-5

CDR3aa: CASSQDRKYEQYF
CDR3nt: TGCGCCAGCAGCCAAGATCGGAAATACGAGCAGTACTTC
d_gene: -
v_gene: TRBV4-3
abundance: many
j_gene: TRBJ2-7

CDR3aa: CVRTGENEKLFF
CDR3nt: TGTGTCAGAACAGGAGAAAATGAAAAACTGTTTTTT
d_gene: -
v_gene: TRBV19
abundance: -
j_gene: TRBJ1-4

CDR3aa: CASSYGHYMNTEAFF
CDR3nt: TGTGCCAGCAGCTACGGCCACTACATGAACACTGAAGCTTTCTTT
d_gene: -
v_gene: TRBV11-2
abundance: -
j_gene: TRBJ1-1

CDR3aa: CASSRGSSNEKLFF
CDR3nt: TGTGCCAGCAGCCGTGGGAGCTCCAACGAAAAACTGTTTTTT
d_gene: -
v_gene: TRBV5-6
abundance: few
j_gene: TRBJ1-4

CDR3aa: CDGRTGVAGELFF
CDR3nt: TGCGACGGCCGGACAGGGGTGGCCGGGGAGCTGTTTTTT
d_gene: TRBD1
v_gene: TRBV10-2
abundance: -
j_gene: TRBJ2-2

CDR3aa: CAISGGGQPYEQYF
CDR3nt: TGTGCCATCAGCGGGGGTGGACAACCCTACGAGCAGTACTTC
d_gene: -
v_gene: TRBV10-3
abundance: -
j_gene: TRBJ2-7

CDR3aa: CSVVKQGLHEQYF
CDR3nt: TGCAGCGTTGTTAAACAGGGTCTTCACGAGCAGTACTTC
d_gene: -
v_gene: TRBV29-1
abundance: -
j_gene: TRBJ2-7

CDR3aa: CASSSSILRGTELNTEAFF
CDR3nt: TGTGCCAGCAGTTCCTCTATCCTTCGAGGGACAGAACTGAACACTGAAGCTTTCTTT
d_gene: TRBD1
v_gene: TRBV28
abundance: few
j_gene: TRBJ1-1